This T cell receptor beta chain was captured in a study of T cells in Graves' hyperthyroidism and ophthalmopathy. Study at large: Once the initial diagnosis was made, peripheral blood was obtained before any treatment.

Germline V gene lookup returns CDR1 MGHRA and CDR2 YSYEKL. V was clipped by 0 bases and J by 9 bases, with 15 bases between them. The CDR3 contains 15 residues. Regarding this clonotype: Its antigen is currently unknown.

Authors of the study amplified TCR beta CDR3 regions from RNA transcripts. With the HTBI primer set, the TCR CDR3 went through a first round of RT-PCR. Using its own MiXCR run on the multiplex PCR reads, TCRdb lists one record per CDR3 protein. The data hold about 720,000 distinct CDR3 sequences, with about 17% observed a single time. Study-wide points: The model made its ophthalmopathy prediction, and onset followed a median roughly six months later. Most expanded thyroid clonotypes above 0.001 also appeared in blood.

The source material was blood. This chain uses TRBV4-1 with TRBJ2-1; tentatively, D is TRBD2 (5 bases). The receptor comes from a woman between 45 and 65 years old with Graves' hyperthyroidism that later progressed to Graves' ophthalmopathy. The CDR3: CASSQDVSGKIEQFF. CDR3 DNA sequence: TGCGCCAGCAGCCAAGATGTTTCGGGGAAGATTGAGCAGTTCTTC.